These 12 T cell receptor beta chains originate from one sample sequenced in a study of T cells after yellow fever vaccination. TCRdb used MiXCR to reprocess the 5' RACE reads, holding one entry per CDR3 protein. Of more than 450,000 distinct CDR3 sequences listed, 21% are singletons. This material consisted of PBMCs, taken roughly 20 days after the first yellow fever vaccination. Every receptor here comes from a man aged 18-30 years who received the YFV17D yellow fever vaccine.

This clonotype was found a few times. J is TRBJ2-2 and V is TRBV24-1; 8 nucleotides align to TRBD1. Germline V gene sequence: CDR1 KGHDR, CDR2 SFDVKD. The V segment lost 3 bases and the J segment 6 bases; nucleotides outside the gene matches: 8. CDR3 length: 16 amino acids. CDR3 residues: CATSDPGTGIPGELFF. The DNA of the CDR3 is TGTGCCACCAGTGATCCCGGGACAGGTATACCCGGGGAGCTGTTTTTT.

This chain connects TRBV7-9 to TRBJ2-5; D is undetermined. The CDR3 extends over 16 amino acids. Germline V gene sequence: CDR1 SEHNR, CDR2 FQNEAQ (reference sequence). V was clipped by 3 bases and J by 5 bases, with 19 bases between them. Written as DNA, the CDR3 is TGTGCCAGCAGCTTGGACCTATCCCACCCCCAGGAGACCCAGTACTTC. As protein: CASSLDLSHPQETQYF.

The chain is built from TRBV20-1 and TRBJ2-3; D gene unclear. The length of the CDR3 is 13 residues. The germline CDR1 and CDR2 sequences are DFQATT and SNEGSKA (reference sequence). Trimming left V 6 bases short and J 6 bases short, with 16 bases between. CDR3 DNA sequence: TGCAGTGCCTCATCCCAGGCTGGCGATACGCAGTATTTT. Translation gives CSASSQAGDTQYF.

The rearrangement joins TRBV12-3 or TRBV12-4 to TRBJ1-5; D is unresolved. Deletions cut 7 bases from V and 2 bases from J, with 18 bases between. The CDR3 is 16 residues long. The CDR3 nucleotides read TGTGCCAGCACCCCTGGTGAGTACGAGGGCAATCAGCCCCAGCATTTT. Translating gives CASTPGEYEGNQPQHF.

This clonotype was counted between two and nine times. The V and J genes are TRBV20-1 and TRBJ2-1; D is uncertain. The CDR3 sequence is 14 residues long. Trimming stripped 2 bases from V and 0 bases from J, with 8 bases between. The germline V gene encodes CDR1 DFQATT and CDR2 SNEGSKA (reference sequence). The CDR3 protein is CSARPESSYNEQFF. The CDR3 DNA reads TGCAGTGCTAGACCGGAAAGCTCCTACAATGAGCAGTTCTTC.

The chain joins TRBV12-3 or TRBV12-4 to TRBJ2-5; 7 positions agree with TRBD1. Trimming took 7 bases from V and 2 from J; bases not matched to a gene: 7. The CDR3 totals 14 residues. CDR3 region: CASTEGAEQETQYF. For the CDR3, the DNA is TGTGCCAGCACCGAGGGGGCAGAGCAAGAGACCCAGTACTTC.

This clonotype has just a few counts. This sequence joins TRBV10-3 and TRBJ2-3; no clear D gene. Germline assignment: CDR1 ENHRY and CDR2 SYGVKD. The germline V and J ends were trimmed by 4 bases and 3 bases, with 8 bases remaining between them. This CDR3 is built from 13 residues. The CDR3 sequence is CAISGTETDTQYF. CDR3 sequence (DNA): TGTGCCATCAGTGGTACAGAAACAGATACGCAGTATTTT.

The chain carries TRBV5-1 and TRBJ2-3, with D perhaps matching TRBD2 (7 bases). CDR3 size: 13 residues. V was shortened by 4 bases and J by 4 bases, with 10 bases between the two germline ends. Germline V lookup: CDR1 SGHRS, CDR2 YFSETQ. CDR3 nucleotide sequence: TGCGCCAGCAGCGGGGGGGGGCCAGATACGCAGTATTTT. As protein: CASSGGGPDTQYF.

The V call is TRBV7-9, the J call TRBJ2-3, with TRBD1 matching 10 bases. The junction had 7 bases not matched to a gene; V was cut back by 2 bases and J by 2 bases. The length of the CDR3 is 17 residues. Germline assignment: CDR1 SEHNR and CDR2 FQNEAQ (reference sequence). CDR3 nucleotide sequence: TGTGCCAGCAGCTTAACTATCGGGACAGGGGCCACAGATACGCAGTATTTT. It codes for CASSLTIGTGATDTQYF.

CDR3 protein: CASRTGTGNEQFF. In nucleotides, the CDR3 is TGTGCCAGCAGGACCGGGACAGGGAATGAGCAGTTCTTC. J is TRBJ2-1 and V is TRBV7-8; 9 positions agree with TRBD1. From germline, CDR1 is SGHVS and CDR2 FQNEAQ. The CDR3 covers 13 residues. V lost 6 bases to trimming and J lost 7 bases; unmatched junction nucleotides: 4. Looking up the rest from reference TRBV7-8 and TRBJ2-1 gives the full variable domain: GAGVSQSPRYKVAKRGQDVALRCDPISGHVSLFWYQQALGQGPEFLTYFQNEAQLDKSGLPSDRFFAERPEGSVSTLKIQRTQQEDSAVYLCASRTGTGNEQFFGPGTRLTVL.

The genes are TRBV12-3 or TRBV12-4 and TRBJ1-2, with D possibly TRBD1 on 5 matching bases. V was clipped by 7 bases and J by 6 bases, with 15 bases between them. The CDR3 has 13 residues. CDR3 coding DNA: TGTGCCAGCACCTTCGGGACCCGGGATGGCTACACCTTC. Protein product: CASTFGTRDGYTF.

The rearrangement uses TRBV7-3 and TRBJ2-3; D is unresolved. Trimming took 1 base from V and 2 from J, leaving 13 bases between them. Per germline, CDR1 SGHTA and CDR2 FQGTGA. This CDR3 is built from 16 residues. CDR3 DNA sequence: TGTGCCAGCAGCTTAAGTCCTGGCTACATCACAGATACGCAGTATTTT. This sequence encodes CASSLSPGYITDTQYF. Together with reference TRBV7-3 and TRBJ2-3, the CDR3 gives the full variable domain: GAGVSQTPSNKVTEKGKYVELRCDPISGHTALYWYRQSLGQGPEFLIYFQGTGAADDSGLPNDRFFAVRPEGSVSTLKIQRTERGDSAVYLCASSLSPGYITDTQYFGPGTRLTVL.